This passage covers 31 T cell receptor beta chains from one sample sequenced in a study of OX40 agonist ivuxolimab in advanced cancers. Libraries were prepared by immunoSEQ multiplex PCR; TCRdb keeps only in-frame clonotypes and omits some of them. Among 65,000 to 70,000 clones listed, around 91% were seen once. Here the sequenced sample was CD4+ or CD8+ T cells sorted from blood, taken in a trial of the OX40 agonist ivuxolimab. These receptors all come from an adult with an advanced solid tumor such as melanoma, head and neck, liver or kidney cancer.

DNA for the CDR3: TGTGCCATCGCCGGAGGCTCCTACAATGAGCAGTTCTTC. Protein product: CAIAGGSYNEQFF. V and J are TRBV10-3 and TRBJ2-1; weak D call: TRBD2 (5 bases). Per the germline V gene, CDR1 is ENHRY and CDR2 is SYGVKD. This CDR3 has 13 residues. Deletions cut 8 bases from V and 0 bases from J, with 8 bases between.

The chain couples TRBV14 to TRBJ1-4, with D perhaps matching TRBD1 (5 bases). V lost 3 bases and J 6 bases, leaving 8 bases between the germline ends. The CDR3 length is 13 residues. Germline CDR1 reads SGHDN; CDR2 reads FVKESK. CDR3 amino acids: CASSHLGDEKLFF. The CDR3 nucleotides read TGTGCCAGCAGCCATTTAGGGGATGAAAAACTGTTTTTT.

The CDR3 loop reads CASSNGQGREKLFF. In DNA, the CDR3 is TGTGCCAGCTCAAACGGACAGGGGCGGGAAAAACTGTTTTTT. This chain joins TRBV18 and TRBJ1-4, with 9 bases identical to TRBD1. The CDR3 contains 14 residues. Germline V gene lookup returns CDR1 KGHSH and CDR2 LQKENI. V was pared by 5 bases and J by 8 bases, with 6 bases of the junction left unmatched.

The CDR3 reads CASSKQEPGNTIYF. For the CDR3, the DNA is TGTGCCAGCTCAAAACAGGAACCTGGAAACACCATATATTTT. The V call is TRBV18, the J call TRBJ1-3; possibly TRBD1 for D (5 bases). The CDR3 runs to 14 residues. Germline lookup yields CDR1 KGHSH and CDR2 LQKENI. V was trimmed by 5 bases and J by 2 bases, leaving 10 bases between them.

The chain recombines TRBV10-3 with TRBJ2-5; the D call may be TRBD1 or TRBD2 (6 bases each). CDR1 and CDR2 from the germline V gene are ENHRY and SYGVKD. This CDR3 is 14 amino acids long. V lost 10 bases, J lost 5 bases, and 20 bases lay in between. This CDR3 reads CATSPGAGQETQYF. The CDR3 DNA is TGTGCCACTTCCCCGGGGGCAGGACAGGAGACCCAGTACTTC.

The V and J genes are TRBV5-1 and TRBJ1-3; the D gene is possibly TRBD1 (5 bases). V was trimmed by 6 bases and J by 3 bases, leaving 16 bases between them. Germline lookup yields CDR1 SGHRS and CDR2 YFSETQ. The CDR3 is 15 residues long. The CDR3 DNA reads TGCGCCAGCACCATGGGACCGGGTGGTGGAAACACCATATATTTT. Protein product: CASTMGPGGGNTIYF.

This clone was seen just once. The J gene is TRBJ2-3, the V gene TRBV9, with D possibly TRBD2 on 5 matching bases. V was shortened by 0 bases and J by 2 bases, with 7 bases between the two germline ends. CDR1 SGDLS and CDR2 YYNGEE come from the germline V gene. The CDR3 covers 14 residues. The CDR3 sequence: CASSVVGATDTQYF. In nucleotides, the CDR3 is TGTGCCAGCAGCGTAGTGGGAGCCACAGATACGCAGTATTTT. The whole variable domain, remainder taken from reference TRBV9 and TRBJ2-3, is DSGVTQTPKHLITATGQRVTLRCSPRSGDLSVYWYQQSLDQGLQFLIQYYNGEERAKGNILERFSAQQFPDLHSELNLSSLELGDSALYFCASSVVGATDTQYFGPGTRLTVL.

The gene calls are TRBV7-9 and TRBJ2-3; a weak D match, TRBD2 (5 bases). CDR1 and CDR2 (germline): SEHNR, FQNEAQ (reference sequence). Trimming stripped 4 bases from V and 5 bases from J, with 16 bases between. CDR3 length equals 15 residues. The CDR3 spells CASSSPGLRGDTQYF. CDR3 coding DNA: TGTGCCAGCAGCTCCCCCGGGCTACGGGGAGATACGCAGTATTTT. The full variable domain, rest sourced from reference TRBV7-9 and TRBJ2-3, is DTGVSQNPRHKITKRGQNVTFRCDPISEHNRLYWYRQTLGQGPEFLTYFQNEAQLEKSRLLSDRFSAERPKGSFSTLEIQRTEQGDSAMYLCASSSPGLRGDTQYFGPGTRLTVL.

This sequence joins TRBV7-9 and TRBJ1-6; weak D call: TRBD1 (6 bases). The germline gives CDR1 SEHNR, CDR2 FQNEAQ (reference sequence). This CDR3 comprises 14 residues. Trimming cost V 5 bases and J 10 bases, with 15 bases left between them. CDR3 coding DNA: TGTGCCAGCAGCCGTACAGGGTTGGTGTCACCCCTCCACTTT. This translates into CASSRTGLVSPLHF.

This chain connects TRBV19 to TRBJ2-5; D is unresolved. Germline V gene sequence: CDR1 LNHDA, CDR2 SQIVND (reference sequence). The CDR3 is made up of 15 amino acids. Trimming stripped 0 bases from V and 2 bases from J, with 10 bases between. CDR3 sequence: CASSIDQHRQETQYF. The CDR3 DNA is TGTGCCAGTAGTATAGATCAACACAGACAAGAGACCCAGTACTTC.

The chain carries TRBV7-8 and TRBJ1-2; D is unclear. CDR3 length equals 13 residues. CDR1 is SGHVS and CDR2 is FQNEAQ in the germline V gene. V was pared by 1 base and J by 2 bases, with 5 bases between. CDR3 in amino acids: CASSLGGNYGYTF. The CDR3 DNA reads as TGTGCCAGCAGCTTAGGCGGAAACTATGGCTACACCTTC.

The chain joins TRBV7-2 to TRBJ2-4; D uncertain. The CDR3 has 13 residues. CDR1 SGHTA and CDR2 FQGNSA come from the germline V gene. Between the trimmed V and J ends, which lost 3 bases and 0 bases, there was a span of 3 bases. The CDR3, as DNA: TGTGCCAGCAGCTTTCAAGCCAAAAACATTCAGTACTTC. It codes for CASSFQAKNIQYF.

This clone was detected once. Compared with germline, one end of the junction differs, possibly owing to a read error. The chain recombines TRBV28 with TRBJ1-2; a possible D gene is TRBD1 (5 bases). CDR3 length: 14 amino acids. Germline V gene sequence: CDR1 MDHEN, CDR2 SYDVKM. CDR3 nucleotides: TGTACCAGCAGTTTATTGGGACCCAACTATGGCTACACCTTC. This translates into CTSSLLGPNYGYTF.

The CDR3 here is CASSLRAGSPYNEQFF. The CDR3 bases are TGTGCCAGCAGCTTAAGGGCGGGAAGTCCCTACAATGAGCAGTTCTTC. The genes are TRBV7-8 and TRBJ2-1; TRBD2 is a possible D gene (6 bases). Germline V gives CDR1 SGHVS, CDR2 FQNEAQ. This CDR3 is built from 16 residues. V gave up 2 bases and J gave up 2 bases, with 13 bases separating them.

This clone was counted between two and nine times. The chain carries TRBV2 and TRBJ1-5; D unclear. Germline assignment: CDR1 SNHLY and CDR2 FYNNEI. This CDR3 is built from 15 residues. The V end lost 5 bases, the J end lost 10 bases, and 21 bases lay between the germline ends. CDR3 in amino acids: CASSSLRRGRDPQHF. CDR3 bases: TGTGCCAGCAGTTCTCTGAGGCGAGGTAGGGATCCCCAGCATTTT.

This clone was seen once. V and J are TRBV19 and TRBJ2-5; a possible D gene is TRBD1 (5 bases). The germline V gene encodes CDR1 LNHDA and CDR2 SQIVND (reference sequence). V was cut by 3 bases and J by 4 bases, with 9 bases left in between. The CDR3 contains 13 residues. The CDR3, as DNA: TGTGCCAGTAGTATGTTAGGGGTAGAGACCCAGTACTTC. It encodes CASSMLGVETQYF.

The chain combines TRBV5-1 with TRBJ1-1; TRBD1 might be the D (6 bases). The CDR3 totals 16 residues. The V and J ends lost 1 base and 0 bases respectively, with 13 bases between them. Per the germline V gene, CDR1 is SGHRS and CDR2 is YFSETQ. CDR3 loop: CASSLSAGAMNTEAFF. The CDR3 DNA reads TGCGCCAGCAGCTTGTCGGCAGGGGCTATGAACACTGAAGCTTTCTTT.

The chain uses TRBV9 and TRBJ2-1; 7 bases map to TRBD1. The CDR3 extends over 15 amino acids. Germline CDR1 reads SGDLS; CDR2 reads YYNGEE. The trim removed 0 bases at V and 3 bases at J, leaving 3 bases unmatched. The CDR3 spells CASSVDQGVYNEQFF. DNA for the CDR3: TGTGCCAGCAGCGTAGATCAGGGGGTCTACAATGAGCAGTTCTTC.

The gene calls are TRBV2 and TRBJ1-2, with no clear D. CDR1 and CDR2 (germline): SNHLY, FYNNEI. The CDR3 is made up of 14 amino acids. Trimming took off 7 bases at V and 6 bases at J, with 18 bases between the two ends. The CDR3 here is CASKTGVARDGYTF. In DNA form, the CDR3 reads TGTGCCAGCAAGACGGGCGTAGCAAGGGATGGCTACACCTTC. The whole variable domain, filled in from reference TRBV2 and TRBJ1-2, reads EPEVTQTPSHQVTQMGQEVILRCVPISNHLYFYWYRQILGQKVEFLVSFYNNEISEKSEIFDDQFSVERPDGSNFTLKIRSTKLEDSAMYFCASKTGVARDGYTFGSGTRLTVV.

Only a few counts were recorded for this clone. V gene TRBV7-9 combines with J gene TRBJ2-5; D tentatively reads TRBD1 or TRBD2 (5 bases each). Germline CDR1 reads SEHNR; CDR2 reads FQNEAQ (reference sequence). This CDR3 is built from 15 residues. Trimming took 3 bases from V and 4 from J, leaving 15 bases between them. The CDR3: CASSFWDPGRETQYF. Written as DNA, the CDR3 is TGTGCCAGCAGCTTCTGGGACCCGGGGCGAGAGACCCAGTACTTC.

The CDR3 reads CASSVSTADIQYF. CDR3 DNA sequence: TGTGCCAGCAGCGTTTCCACGGCCGACATTCAGTACTTC. The genes are TRBV9 and TRBJ2-4; D is unclear. The CDR3 length is 13 residues. Germline V CDR1 and CDR2: SGDLS, YYNGEE. V was shortened by 2 bases and J by 8 bases, with 11 bases between the two germline ends.

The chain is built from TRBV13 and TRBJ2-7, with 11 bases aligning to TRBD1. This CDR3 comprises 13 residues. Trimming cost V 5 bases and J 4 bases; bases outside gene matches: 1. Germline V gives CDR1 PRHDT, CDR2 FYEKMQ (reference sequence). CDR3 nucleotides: TGTGCCAGCAGCCGGGACAGGGGGTACGAGCAGTACTTC. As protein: CASSRDRGYEQYF.

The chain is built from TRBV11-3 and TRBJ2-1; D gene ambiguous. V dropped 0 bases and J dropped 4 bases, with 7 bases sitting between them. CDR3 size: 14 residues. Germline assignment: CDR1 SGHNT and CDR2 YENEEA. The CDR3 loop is CASSLDSIYNEQFF. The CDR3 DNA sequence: TGTGCCAGCAGCTTAGATTCGATTTACAATGAGCAGTTCTTC.

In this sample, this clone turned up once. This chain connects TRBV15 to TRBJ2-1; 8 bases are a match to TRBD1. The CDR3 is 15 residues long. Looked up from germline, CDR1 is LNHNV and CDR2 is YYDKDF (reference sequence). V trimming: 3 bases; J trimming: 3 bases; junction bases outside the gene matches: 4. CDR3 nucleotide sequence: TGTGCCACCAGCAGCCGACAGGGGTACTACAATGAGCAGTTCTTC. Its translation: CATSSRQGYYNEQFF.

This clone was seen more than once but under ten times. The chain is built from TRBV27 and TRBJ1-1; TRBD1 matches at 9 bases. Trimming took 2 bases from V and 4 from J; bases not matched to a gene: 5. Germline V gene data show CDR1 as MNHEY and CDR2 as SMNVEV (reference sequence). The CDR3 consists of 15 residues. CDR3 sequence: CASSLVGTGSTEAFF. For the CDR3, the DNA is TGTGCCAGCAGTTTAGTGGGGACAGGGAGCACTGAAGCTTTCTTT.

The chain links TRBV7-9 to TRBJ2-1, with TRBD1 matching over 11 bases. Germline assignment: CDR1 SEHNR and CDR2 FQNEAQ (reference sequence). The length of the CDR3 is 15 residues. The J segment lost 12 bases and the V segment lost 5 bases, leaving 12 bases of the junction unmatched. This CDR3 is CASSQIRLGQGVQFF. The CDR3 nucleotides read TGTGCCAGCAGCCAGATACGCCTGGGACAGGGGGTGCAGTTCTTC.

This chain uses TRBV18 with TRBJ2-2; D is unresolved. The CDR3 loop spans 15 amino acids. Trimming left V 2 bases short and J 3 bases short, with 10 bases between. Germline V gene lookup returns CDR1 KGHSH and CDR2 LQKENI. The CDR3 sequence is CASSPGVRYTGELFF. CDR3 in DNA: TGTGCCAGCTCACCAGGGGTACGGTACACCGGGGAGCTGTTTTTT. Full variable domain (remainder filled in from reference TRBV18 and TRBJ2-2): NAGVMQNPRHLVRRRGQEARLRCSPMKGHSHVYWYRQLPEEGLKFMVYLQKENIIDESGMPKERFSAEFPKEGPSILRIQQVVRGDSAAYFCASSPGVRYTGELFFGEGSRLTVL.

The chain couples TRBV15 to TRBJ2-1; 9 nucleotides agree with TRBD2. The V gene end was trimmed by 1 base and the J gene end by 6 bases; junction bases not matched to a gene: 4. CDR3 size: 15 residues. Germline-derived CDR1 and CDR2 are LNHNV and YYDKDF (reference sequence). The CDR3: CATSRGGGRANEQFF. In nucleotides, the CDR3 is TGTGCCACCAGCAGAGGGGGCGGGAGGGCCAATGAGCAGTTCTTC.

Here the CDR3 reads CASSLAWVGYTF. CDR3 in DNA: TGTGCCAGCAGTTTAGCTTGGGTTGGCTACACCTTC. The chain has TRBV28 and TRBJ1-2; D gene uncertain. The germline V and J ends were trimmed by 2 bases and 7 bases, with 8 bases remaining between them. From germline, CDR1 is MDHEN and CDR2 SYDVKM. The CDR3 has 12 amino acids.

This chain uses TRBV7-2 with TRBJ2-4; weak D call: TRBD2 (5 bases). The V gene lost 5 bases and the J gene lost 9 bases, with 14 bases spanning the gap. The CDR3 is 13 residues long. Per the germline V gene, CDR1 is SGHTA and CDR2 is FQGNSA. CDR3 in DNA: TGTGCCAGCAGCCTAACTAGTGTAGGCATTCAGTACTTC. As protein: CASSLTSVGIQYF.

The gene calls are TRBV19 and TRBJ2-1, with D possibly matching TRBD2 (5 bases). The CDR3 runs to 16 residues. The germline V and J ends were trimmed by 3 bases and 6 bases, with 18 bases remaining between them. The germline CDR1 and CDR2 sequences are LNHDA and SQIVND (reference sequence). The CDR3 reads CASSMRVSARVNEQFF. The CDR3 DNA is TGTGCCAGTAGTATGCGGGTTAGCGCGCGTGTCAATGAGCAGTTCTTC.